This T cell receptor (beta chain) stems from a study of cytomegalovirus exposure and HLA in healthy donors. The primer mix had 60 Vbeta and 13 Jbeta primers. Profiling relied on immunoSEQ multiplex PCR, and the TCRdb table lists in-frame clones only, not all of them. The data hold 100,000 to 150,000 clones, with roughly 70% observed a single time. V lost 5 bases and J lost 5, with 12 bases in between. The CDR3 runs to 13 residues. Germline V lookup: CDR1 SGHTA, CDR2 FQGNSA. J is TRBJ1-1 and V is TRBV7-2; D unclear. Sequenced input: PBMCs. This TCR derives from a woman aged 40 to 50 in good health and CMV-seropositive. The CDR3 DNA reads TGTGCCAGCAGCGCGGCGCCTCGGACTGAAGCTTTCTTT. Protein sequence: CASSAAPRTEAFF.